The sample holds a few counts of the clone carrying this T cell receptor (beta chain). The antigen remains unidentified. The data were taken from a study of CD8 T cells in ankylosing spondylitis. TCRdb fed the 5' RACE reads into MiXCR, producing one record per CDR3 protein. The table includes hundreds of thousands of distinct CDR3 sequences, 8% to 11% detected once. Study-wide results and caveats: As reported, disease-linked clones showed significant enrichment in matched ankylosing spondylitis synovial fluid.

The CDR3 sequence is 13 residues long. V gave up 3 bases and J gave up 7 bases, with 13 bases separating them. CDR1 SGHRS and CDR2 YFSETQ come from the germline V gene. This clonotype was obtained from a male donor with ankylosing spondylitis or in good health (not recorded which). The sample consisted of blood, either unsorted or a sorted T cell fraction (not recorded which). This sequence joins TRBV5-1 and TRBJ2-5, with D tentatively TRBD1 (7 bases). CDR3 amino acids: CASSSGQEGTQYF. CDR3 DNA: TGCGCCAGCAGCTCCGGACAGGAGGGGACCCAGTACTTC.